This T cell receptor (beta chain) was sequenced during a study of CD8 T cells in ankylosing spondylitis. V was trimmed by 8 bases and J by 3 bases, leaving 8 bases between them. This CDR3 is 12 amino acids long. MiXCR, run by TCRdb on the 5' RACE reads, gives a single entry per CDR3 protein. The sample has some 130,000 distinct CDR3 sequences, approximately 10% seen once; the top ten hold around 4.1%. This clonotype showed up many times. V usage is TRBV12-3 or TRBV12-4 and J usage is TRBJ1-3; D might be TRBD1 (5 bases). Sequenced input: blood, either unsorted or a sorted T cell fraction (not recorded which). This TCR was recovered from a female donor with ankylosing spondylitis or in good health (not recorded which). The CDR3 DNA reads as TGTGCCAGCCGGGACGTTGGAAACACCATATATTTT. This translates into CASRDVGNTIYF.